The 16 T cell receptor beta chains below all came from one sample that was sequenced in a study of response to subunit inactivated influenza vaccine. TCRdb passed the RT-PCR reads through MiXCR, listing each CDR3 protein once. This sample has around 710,000 distinct CDR3 sequences; 11% to 15% occur once, and the top ten carry 5.5% to 7%. The source was PBMCs from blood, collected less than 15 days before vaccination. The receptors come from a man aged 45-60 years who received an inactivated influenza vaccine.

The V call is TRBV18, the J call TRBJ1-2; D might be TRBD1 (5 bases). V lost 5 bases, J lost 5 bases, and 12 bases lay in between. The CDR3 spans 13 residues. The germline V gene encodes CDR1 KGHSH and CDR2 LQKENI. CDR3 in DNA: TGTGCCAGCTCAACGGGGACGGAGTATGGCTACACCTTC. This sequence encodes CASSTGTEYGYTF.

The chain carries TRBV5-1 and TRBJ1-2, with TRBD1 as a possible D gene (5 bases). Trimming removed 4 bases at V and 4 bases at J, with 11 bases between. The CDR3 is 13 residues long. CDR1 is SGHRS and CDR2 is YFSETQ in the germline V gene. This CDR3 reads CASSADKSYGYTF. CDR3 sequence (DNA): TGCGCCAGCAGCGCGGACAAGAGCTATGGCTACACCTTC.

This clonotype was seen a handful of times. The CDR3 nucleotides read TGTGCCAGCACCCAGCGGGGGAGAAAGGGTGAGCAGTTCTTC. This sequence encodes CASTQRGRKGEQFF. The rearrangement links TRBV7-3 to TRBJ2-1, with 8 bases identical to TRBD2. After removal of 7 bases from V and 9 bases from J, the junction contained 11 bases not matched to a gene. The CDR3 is 14 residues long. Germline loops: CDR1 SGHTA, CDR2 FQGTGA. Full variable domain (outside the CDR3, taken from reference TRBV7-3 and TRBJ2-1): GAGVSQTPSNKVTEKGKYVELRCDPISGHTALYWYRQSLGQGPEFLIYFQGTGAADDSGLPNDRFFAVRPEGSVSTLKIQRTERGDSAVYLCASTQRGRKGEQFFGPGTRLTVL.

This chain's CDR3 is CASSLTYPLTDTQYF. Here the CDR3 DNA reads TGTGCCAGCAGTTTAACCTACCCTCTCACAGATACGCAGTATTTT. The chain links TRBV28 to TRBJ2-3; D unresolved. V lost 2 bases and J 2 bases, leaving 11 bases between the germline ends. The CDR3 has 15 residues. Germline V gene lookup returns CDR1 MDHEN and CDR2 SYDVKM.

The gene calls are TRBV7-9 and TRBJ2-3; D possibly corresponds to TRBD2 (6 bases). Trimming left V 2 bases short and J 1 base short, with 13 bases between. Germline V CDR1 and CDR2: SEHNR, FQNEAQ (reference sequence). The CDR3 extends over 16 amino acids. CDR3 nucleotide sequence: TGTGCCAGCAGCTTAATGACGGGAGCAGGCACAGATACGCAGTATTTT. It codes for CASSLMTGAGTDTQYF.

This chain connects TRBV12-3 or TRBV12-4 to TRBJ1-4; 10 bases are shared with TRBD1. The CDR3 length is 13 residues. V was clipped by 8 bases and J by 6 bases; unmatched bases: 3. CDR3 region: CASGDRGHEKLFF. CDR3 sequence (DNA): TGTGCCAGCGGCGACAGGGGGCATGAAAAACTGTTTTTT.

This clonotype was seen repeatedly, ten times or more. J is TRBJ1-2 and V is TRBV3-1; TRBD1 might be the D (5 bases). Trimming took off 4 bases at V and 3 bases at J, with 15 bases between the two ends. The CDR3 runs to 15 residues. Germline loops: CDR1 LGHDT, CDR2 YNNKEL (reference sequence). The CDR3 DNA sequence: TGTGCCAGCAGCCGAGGGCAGGGACGGGACTATGGCTACACCTTC. Protein product: CASSRGQGRDYGYTF.

The chain carries TRBV27 and TRBJ2-3, with 11 bases fitting TRBD2. J gave up 6 bases and V 5 bases, and 7 bases lay outside the gene matches. The CDR3 loop spans 15 amino acids. Germline-derived CDR1 and CDR2 are MNHEY and SMNVEV (reference sequence). In DNA, the CDR3 is TGTGCCAGCAGTATTAGCGGGGGGGCTTGGGATACGCAGTATTTT. It specifies CASSISGGAWDTQYF.

The genes are TRBV2 and TRBJ2-3, with 8 bases matching TRBD2. Germline values: CDR1 SNHLY, CDR2 FYNNEI. This CDR3 has 15 residues. The trim removed 7 bases at V and 4 bases at J, leaving 10 bases unmatched. This CDR3 is CASKEREHLADTQYF. The CDR3 DNA is TGTGCCAGCAAGGAGCGGGAGCACTTGGCAGATACGCAGTATTTT.

The V call is TRBV15, the J call TRBJ1-5, with 7 nucleotides matching TRBD1. This CDR3 spans 16 amino acids. Germline CDR1 is LNHNV and CDR2 is YYDKDF (reference sequence). The junction had 7 bases not matched to a gene; V was cut back by 4 bases and J by 1 base. CDR3: CATSTGGVRSNQPQHF. In nucleotides, the CDR3 is TGTGCCACCAGCACAGGGGGGGTGAGGAGCAATCAGCCCCAGCATTTT.

This clonotype showed up just a few times. The chain couples TRBV11-2 to TRBJ2-5; tentatively, D is TRBD2 (6 bases). Trimming cost V 6 bases and J 5 bases, with 13 bases left between them. CDR1 and CDR2 from the germline V gene are SGHAT and FQNNGV. The CDR3 contains 13 residues. CDR3 in DNA: TGTGCCAGCAGAGGCTGGAGGGAGGAGACCCAGTACTTC. Encoded protein: CASRGWREETQYF.

The J gene is TRBJ2-4, the V gene TRBV20-1; a weak D match, TRBD2 (5 bases). The length of the CDR3 is 13 residues. Trimming pared 3 bases from V and 9 bases from J, leaving 15 bases between. The germline V gene has CDR1 DFQATT and CDR2 SNEGSKA (reference sequence). The CDR3 loop reads CSASGPKGSIQYF. The CDR3 coding sequence is TGCAGTGCTAGCGGGCCAAAAGGGAGCATTCAGTACTTC.

The rearrangement links TRBV7-8 to TRBJ2-1, with TRBD2 matching over 9 bases. Germline V gives CDR1 SGHVS, CDR2 FQNEAQ. Losses at the gene ends were 5 bases for V and 7 bases for J; bases not matched to a gene: 3. The CDR3 runs 13 residues. This chain's CDR3 is CASSLSGRNEQFF. DNA of the CDR3: TGTGCCAGCAGCCTTAGCGGGAGAAATGAGCAGTTCTTC.

Many counts were recorded for this clonotype. The rearrangement links TRBV2 to TRBJ2-1; D not resolved. Trimming pared 6 bases from V and 9 bases from J, leaving 21 bases between. CDR1 is SNHLY, CDR2 FYNNEI, per germline. The CDR3 spans 15 residues. The CDR3 DNA reads TGTGCCAGCAGGTCCCAGGTTTCCGCCGTGGGTGAGCAGTTCTTC. Translated: CASRSQVSAVGEQFF.

This chain connects TRBV7-3 to TRBJ2-3, with D maybe TRBD2 (6 bases). This CDR3 has 15 residues. CDR1 and CDR2 (germline): SGHTA, FQGTGA. V lost 5 bases to trimming and J lost 0 bases, with 12 bases between them. This CDR3 is CASSPAGTSTDTQYF. The CDR3 DNA reads as TGTGCCAGCAGCCCGGCCGGGACTAGCACAGATACGCAGTATTTT.

This clonotype has just a few counts. The chain recombines TRBV25-1 with TRBJ2-7; the match to TRBD1 covers 9 bases. Trimming removed 9 bases from V and 2 bases from J; junction bases left unmatched: 8. Germline V lookup: CDR1 MGHDK, CDR2 SYGVNS. The CDR3 has 14 amino acids. CDR3 residues: CASQGDRAPYEQYF. CDR3 DNA: TGTGCCAGTCAGGGGGACAGGGCACCCTACGAGCAGTACTTC.